Listed below are T cell receptor beta chains from one sample, sequenced in a study of cytomegalovirus exposure and HLA in healthy donors. Repertoires were generated with immunoSEQ multiplex PCR, while TCRdb's copy carries only in-frame clones and drops some. In the table there are under 130,000 clones, around 80% of which are singletons. What was sequenced was PBMCs. The receptors come from a young man in good health and CMV-seronegative. Both conserved end residues are part of each CDR3. A D gene is named only where the DNA matches it firmly. Rows may omit the clone size; those that give it use once, few, many or a size class.

clone size: few; V gene: TRBV5-1; J gene: TRBJ2-3; D gene: TRBD2; CDR3 DNA: TGCGCCAGCAGCCCTCGCACTAGCGGGAGTCCCCGCACAGATACGCAGTATTTT; CDR3 protein: CASSPRTSGSPRTDTQYF
clone size: NA; V gene: TRBV6-5; J gene: TRBJ1-1; D gene: TRBD1; CDR3 DNA: TGTGCCGGCAGTCGTACAGGGGGTTTGAACACTGAAGCTTTCTTT; CDR3 protein: CAGSRTGGLNTEAFF
clone size: NA; V gene: TRBV19; J gene: TRBJ2-7; D gene: TRBD2; CDR3 DNA: TGTGCCAGTAGTAACTTGGGGGGGGAGCAGTACTTC; CDR3 protein: CASSNLGGEQYF
clone size: NA; V gene: TRBV2; J gene: TRBJ2-1; D gene: TRBD2; CDR3 DNA: TGTGCCAGCAGTGGACTAGCGGGAGGCCATGAGCAGTTCTTC; CDR3 protein: CASSGLAGGHEQFF
clone size: NA; V gene: TRBV10-1; J gene: TRBJ2-7; D gene: NA; CDR3 DNA: TGCGCCAGCAGTGACCCCCCGGGAAACGAGCAGTACTTC; CDR3 protein: CASSDPPGNEQYF
clone size: NA; V gene: TRBV21-1; J gene: TRBJ1-3; D gene: NA; CDR3 DNA: TGTGCCAGCAGCATCGGACAGGGTGGTGTTCCTCTGCGAGGAAACACCATATATTTT; CDR3 protein: CASSIGQGGVPLRGNTIYF
clone size: NA; V gene: TRBV7-3; J gene: TRBJ2-3; D gene: NA; CDR3 DNA: TGTGCCAGCAGCTTAAGGGACAACACAGATACGCAGTATTTT; CDR3 protein: CASSLRDNTDTQYF
clone size: few; V gene: TRBV29-1; J gene: TRBJ2-1; D gene: NA; CDR3 DNA: TGCAGCGTGCCCAATCGAGGTTACAATGAGCAGTTCTTC; CDR3 protein: CSVPNRGYNEQFF
clone size: NA; V gene: TRBV2; J gene: TRBJ2-1; D gene: TRBD2; CDR3 DNA: TGTGCCAGCAGTCAGACTAGCGGGAGGGTCAATGAGCAGTTCTTC; CDR3 protein: CASSQTSGRVNEQFF
clone size: NA; V gene: TRBV4-1; J gene: TRBJ2-7; D gene: TRBD1; CDR3 DNA: TGCGCCAGCAGCCAACCTGGACAGGGGGCGAAGCACGAGCAGTACTTC; CDR3 protein: CASSQPGQGAKHEQYF
clone size: few; V gene: TRBV19; J gene: TRBJ2-5; D gene: NA; CDR3 DNA: TGTGCCAGTAGCCGGGGGGAGACCCAGTACTTC; CDR3 protein: CASSRGETQYF
clone size: NA; V gene: TRBV29-1; J gene: TRBJ1-1; D gene: NA; CDR3 DNA: TGCAGCGTTGTATTATCCGGGACTGAAGCTTTCTTT; CDR3 protein: CSVVLSGTEAFF
clone size: NA; V gene: TRBV7-9; J gene: TRBJ2-7; D gene: NA; CDR3 DNA: TGTGCCAGCAGACCCCCGTCGGGGTGGGACGAGCAGTACTTC; CDR3 protein: CASRPPSGWDEQYF
clone size: NA; V gene: TRBV7-3; J gene: TRBJ2-7; D gene: TRBD1; CDR3 DNA: TGTGCCAGCAGCCCGACAGGGGTCGAGCAGTACTTC; CDR3 protein: CASSPTGVEQYF
clone size: NA; V gene: TRBV7-3; J gene: TRBJ2-1; D gene: NA; CDR3 DNA: TGTGCCAGCGGAGGCAGCGGCCTTTACAATGAGCAGTTCTTC; CDR3 protein: CASGGSGLYNEQFF
clone size: once; V gene: TRBV15; J gene: TRBJ2-1; D gene: TRBD2; CDR3 DNA: TGTGCCACCAGCAGAGATCGCGGGACTAGCCGTCTCGGGCAGTTCTTC; CDR3 protein: CATSRDRGTSRLGQFF
clone size: once; V gene: TRBV7-2; J gene: TRBJ2-7; D gene: TRBD2; CDR3 DNA: TGTGCCAGCAGCTTTCGGACTAGCGGGGGGTCCTCCTACGAGCAGTACTTC; CDR3 protein: CASSFRTSGGSSYEQYF
clone size: NA; V gene: TRBV7-3; J gene: TRBJ2-2; D gene: TRBD1; CDR3 DNA: TGTGCCAGCAGCTTAGGGACAGGGGTCACCGGGGAGCTGTTTTTT; CDR3 protein: CASSLGTGVTGELFF
clone size: NA; V gene: TRBV5-1; J gene: TRBJ1-6; D gene: NA; CDR3 DNA: TGCGCCAGCAGCGAGCAGGGGTCTCTGGGTAATTCACCCCTCCACTTT; CDR3 protein: CASSEQGSLGNSPLHF
clone size: NA; V gene: TRBV19; J gene: TRBJ1-1; D gene: NA; CDR3 DNA: TGTGCCAGTAGTGCGGACACGGTGAACACTGAAGCTTTCTTT; CDR3 protein: CASSADTVNTEAFF
clone size: NA; V gene: TRBV19; J gene: TRBJ1-5; D gene: NA; CDR3 DNA: TGTGCCAGTAGACCGGAAGTCCGAGGGAGACATAATCAGCCCCAGCATTTT; CDR3 protein: CASRPEVRGRHNQPQHF
clone size: NA; V gene: TRBV4-1; J gene: TRBJ2-1; D gene: NA; CDR3 DNA: TGCGCCAGCAGCCAAGCTTTTTACAGGTCCTACAATGAGCAGTTCTTC; CDR3 protein: CASSQAFYRSYNEQFF
clone size: NA; V gene: TRBV2; J gene: TRBJ2-7; D gene: NA; CDR3 DNA: TGTGCCAGCAGTGAGGGTTCGGGATACGAGCAGTACTTC; CDR3 protein: CASSEGSGYEQYF
clone size: few; V gene: TRBV2; J gene: TRBJ1-2; D gene: NA; CDR3 DNA: TGTGCCAGCAGTGAAGCCGAGAACAAAAGGAGGGGCTACACCTTC; CDR3 protein: CASSEAENKRRGYTF
clone size: once; V gene: TRBV9; J gene: TRBJ2-3; D gene: NA; CDR3 DNA: TGTGCCAGCAGCGTAGAGCCGAGACTCACAGATACGCAGTATTTT; CDR3 protein: CASSVEPRLTDTQYF
clone size: NA; V gene: TRBV11-2; J gene: TRBJ1-2; D gene: TRBD1; CDR3 DNA: TGTGCCAGCAGCCGGGGGGGACAGGGTCGTGGCTACACCTTC; CDR3 protein: CASSRGGQGRGYTF
clone size: NA; V gene: TRBV11-3; J gene: TRBJ2-1; D gene: NA; CDR3 DNA: TGTGCCAGCAGCAAGGGGGGGGGCTTGTTTAATGAGCAGTTCTTC; CDR3 protein: CASSKGGGLFNEQFF
clone size: NA; V gene: TRBV5-3; J gene: TRBJ1-3; D gene: NA; CDR3 DNA: TGTGCCAGAAGGTCGACCGATGGGGCAGGAAACACCATATATTTT; CDR3 protein: CARRSTDGAGNTIYF
clone size: NA; V gene: TRBV5-1; J gene: TRBJ2-3; D gene: TRBD2; CDR3 DNA: TGCGCCAGCAGCTTGGGGCTAGCGGGAGACGCAGATACGCAGTATTTT; CDR3 protein: CASSLGLAGDADTQYF
clone size: NA; V gene: TRBV28; J gene: TRBJ1-4; D gene: TRBD1; CDR3 DNA: TGTGCCAGCAGTTTACCCCAGGGGGCGTCTAATGAAAAACTGTTTTTT; CDR3 protein: CASSLPQGASNEKLFF
clone size: NA; V gene: TRBV5-4; J gene: TRBJ2-2; D gene: TRBD2; CDR3 DNA: TGTGCCAGCAGCAGGGACCCGGGAGGGAGGACCGGGGAGCTGTTTTTT; CDR3 protein: CASSRDPGGRTGELFF
clone size: NA; V gene: TRBV25-1; J gene: TRBJ1-1; D gene: NA; CDR3 DNA: TGTGCCAGCAGTGAATTTAAGCGGGGATTTACTGAAGCTTTCTTT; CDR3 protein: CASSEFKRGFTEAFF
clone size: NA; V gene: TRBV7-8; J gene: TRBJ2-2; D gene: NA; CDR3 DNA: TGTGCCAGCAGCCAAGACACAGGGAACACCGGGGAGCTGTTTTTT; CDR3 protein: CASSQDTGNTGELFF
clone size: NA; V gene: TRBV4-1; J gene: TRBJ2-7; D gene: TRBD1; CDR3 DNA: TGCGCCAGCAGCCAGAGAGGACAGGCCTACGAGCAGTACTTC; CDR3 protein: CASSQRGQAYEQYF
clone size: NA; V gene: TRBV5-4; J gene: TRBJ2-7; D gene: TRBD2; CDR3 DNA: TGTGCCAGCAGCCTCGGACTAGCGGGAGGAGAGGGTAACGAGCAGTACTTC; CDR3 protein: CASSLGLAGGEGNEQYF
clone size: few; V gene: TRBV10-3; J gene: TRBJ2-7; D gene: TRBD1; CDR3 DNA: TGTGCCATCAACCGGGACAGCGAGACCTACGAGCAGTACTTC; CDR3 protein: CAINRDSETYEQYF
clone size: NA; V gene: TRBV30; J gene: TRBJ2-7; D gene: TRBD2; CDR3 DNA: TGTGCCTGGCGAACAGGACTAGCCTACGAGCAGTACTTC; CDR3 protein: CAWRTGLAYEQYF
clone size: NA; V gene: TRBV7-7; J gene: TRBJ2-5; D gene: TRBD1; CDR3 DNA: TGTGCCAGCAGCTTAGGCACAGGGGGACAGACCCAGTACTTC; CDR3 protein: CASSLGTGGQTQYF
clone size: NA; V gene: TRBV4-3; J gene: TRBJ2-1; D gene: TRBD1; CDR3 DNA: TGCGCCAGCAGCCATCCCGGGACAGCAACCAAGTTCTTC; CDR3 protein: CASSHPGTATKFF
clone size: once; V gene: TRBV5-1; J gene: TRBJ2-5; D gene: NA; CDR3 DNA: TGCGCCAGCAGCTTGGCAACAATACAAGAGACCCAGTACTTC; CDR3 protein: CASSLATIQETQYF
clone size: few; V gene: TRBV5-1; J gene: TRBJ1-2; D gene: TRBD1; CDR3 DNA: TGCGCCAGCAGCACGCACAGGGGAGATGGCTACACCTTC; CDR3 protein: CASSTHRGDGYTF
clone size: NA; V gene: TRBV6-5; J gene: TRBJ2-7; D gene: TRBD2; CDR3 DNA: TGTGCCACCGGATCGGGGGGGCTCTACGAGCAGTACTTC; CDR3 protein: CATGSGGLYEQYF
clone size: NA; V gene: TRBV9; J gene: TRBJ2-3; D gene: NA; CDR3 DNA: TGTGCCAGCGGGCTTCTTGCGGGCTCAGATACGCAGTATTTT; CDR3 protein: CASGLLAGSDTQYF
clone size: NA; V gene: TRBV20-1; J gene: TRBJ1-5; D gene: NA; CDR3 DNA: TGCAGTGCTAGAAAGGAGGACCCCCAGCATTTT; CDR3 protein: CSARKEDPQHF
clone size: NA; V gene: TRBV5-1; J gene: TRBJ1-1; D gene: NA; CDR3 DNA: TGCGCCAGCAGCTTTGGAAGGAGTGCGGGCACTGAAGCTTTCTTT; CDR3 protein: CASSFGRSAGTEAFF
clone size: once; V gene: TRBV4-1; J gene: TRBJ1-5; D gene: TRBD1; CDR3 DNA: TGCGCCAGCAGCCATGGACAGGGCAATCAGCCCCAGCATTTT; CDR3 protein: CASSHGQGNQPQHF
clone size: NA; V gene: TRBV19; J gene: TRBJ1-6; D gene: TRBD1; CDR3 DNA: TGTGCCAGTAGTCGGGGACAGACGGGCTCCTATAATTCACCCCTCCACTTT; CDR3 protein: CASSRGQTGSYNSPLHF
clone size: NA; V gene: TRBV19; J gene: TRBJ1-5; D gene: TRBD1; CDR3 DNA: TGTGCCAGTAGTTTCGGACAGGGTGGCAATCAGCCCCAGCATTTT; CDR3 protein: CASSFGQGGNQPQHF
clone size: once; V gene: TRBV5-4; J gene: TRBJ1-2; D gene: NA; CDR3 DNA: TGTGCCAGCAGCCTCACAGGGTTTCTAAATGGCTACACCTTC; CDR3 protein: CASSLTGFLNGYTF
clone size: NA; V gene: TRBV7-9; J gene: TRBJ1-2; D gene: NA; CDR3 DNA: TGTGCCAGCAGCTTAGCGGGGCGGCAGGGGAAATTCGGCTACACCTTC; CDR3 protein: CASSLAGRQGKFGYTF
clone size: NA; V gene: TRBV4-1; J gene: TRBJ1-1; D gene: TRBD1; CDR3 DNA: TGCGCCAGCAGCCAAGAAGTAGGACAGGCGGGGACTGAAGCTTTCTTT; CDR3 protein: CASSQEVGQAGTEAFF
clone size: NA; V gene: TRBV9; J gene: TRBJ1-1; D gene: NA; CDR3 DNA: TGTGCCAGCAGCGGAGAGGGGGTGCTGAACACTGAAGCTTTCTTT; CDR3 protein: CASSGEGVLNTEAFF
clone size: NA; V gene: TRBV4-1; J gene: TRBJ1-1; D gene: NA; CDR3 DNA: TGCGCCAGCAGCCAAGATCTAATAGTGGGCGTGGAAAACACTGAAGCTTTCTTT; CDR3 protein: CASSQDLIVGVENTEAFF
clone size: once; V gene: TRBV9; J gene: TRBJ2-5; D gene: TRBD2; CDR3 DNA: TGTGCCAGCAGCGTAGCCGGGTCCGCCGGGGGGGCTGAGACCCAGTACTTC; CDR3 protein: CASSVAGSAGGAETQYF
clone size: once; V gene: TRBV29-1; J gene: TRBJ2-7; D gene: NA; CDR3 DNA: TGCAGCGTCGCGACTAGTTCTTCCTACGAGCAGTACTTC; CDR3 protein: CSVATSSSYEQYF
clone size: NA; V gene: TRBV11-2; J gene: TRBJ2-1; D gene: TRBD1; CDR3 DNA: TGTGCCAGCAGCTTAGACGGGGGACAGGGTTGGGCCCGCGTCAATGAGCAGTTCTTC; CDR3 protein: CASSLDGGQGWARVNEQFF
clone size: NA; V gene: TRBV5-1; J gene: TRBJ1-3; D gene: TRBD1; CDR3 DNA: TGCGCCAGCAGCCTTAGACAGGGGGGAAACACCATATATTTT; CDR3 protein: CASSLRQGGNTIYF
clone size: NA; V gene: TRBV9; J gene: TRBJ1-2; D gene: TRBD1; CDR3 DNA: TGTGCCAGCAGCGCCGGACAGGGGGTATATGGCTACACCTTC; CDR3 protein: CASSAGQGVYGYTF